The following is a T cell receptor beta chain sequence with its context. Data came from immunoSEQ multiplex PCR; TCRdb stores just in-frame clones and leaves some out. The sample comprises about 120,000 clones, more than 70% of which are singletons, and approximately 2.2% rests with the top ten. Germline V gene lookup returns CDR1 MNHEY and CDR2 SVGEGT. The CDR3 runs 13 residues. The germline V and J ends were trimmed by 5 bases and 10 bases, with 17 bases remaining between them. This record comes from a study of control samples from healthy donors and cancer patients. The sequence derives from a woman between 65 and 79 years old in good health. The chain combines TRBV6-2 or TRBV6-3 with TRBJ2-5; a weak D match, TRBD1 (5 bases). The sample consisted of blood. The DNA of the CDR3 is TGTGCCAGCAGTCCCTCCTCGACAGCCCACCAGTACTTC. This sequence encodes CASSPSSTAHQYF.